These 2 T cell receptor beta chains were all obtained from the same sample, sequenced in a study of response to subunit inactivated influenza vaccine. TCRdb redid the calling of the RT-PCR reads with MiXCR, one entry per CDR3 protein. The top ten hold roughly 3.1% of the sample, which has about 500,000 distinct CDR3 sequences, approximately 16% seen once. The sample in question was CD4+ T cells sorted from PBMCs, obtained around 2 years after vaccination. Receptors originate from a man aged 50-75 years who received an inactivated influenza vaccine.

The V call is TRBV4-2, the J call TRBJ1-4, with D possibly matching TRBD1 (6 bases). The CDR3 sequence is 13 residues long. From germline, CDR1 is LGHNA and CDR2 YNFKEQ. Trimming stripped 3 bases from V and 8 bases from J, with 10 bases between. The CDR3 bases are TGTGCCAGCAGCCAGGGGGCGGAAGAAAAACTGTTTTTT. Its translation: CASSQGAEEKLFF.

This clonotype was seen only a few times. The V gene is TRBV9, the J gene TRBJ1-1; D remains ambiguous. CDR1 and CDR2 (germline): SGDLS, YYNGEE. The V end lost 4 bases, the J end lost 0 bases, and 10 bases lay between the germline ends. This CDR3 spans 14 amino acids. CDR3 DNA: TGTGCCAGCAGCCAAGGGTTTCTGAACACTGAAGCTTTCTTT. It is translated as CASSQGFLNTEAFF.